These 32 T cell receptor beta chains originate from one sample sequenced in a study of vaccination effects on CD4 cells after COVID-19. Their recognized antigens are unknown. Clones were sequenced by immunoSEQ multiplex PCR, and TCRdb holds only the in-frame ones, with some missing. The table lists about 28,000 clones, more than 60% of them singletons. Within the ViraFEST assay, antigen-specific CD4+ T cells underwent expansion with viral peptide pools prior to sequencing. The authors isolated CD4+ T cells after ten to eleven days of culture. Participants got two doses of BNT162b2 or mRNA-1273 vaccine. This specimen was CD4+ T cells from PBMCs cultured with HCoV-NL63 spike peptides, taken after COVID-19 vaccination. The receptor set was obtained from a human donor who received a COVID-19 vaccine.

The V and J genes are TRBV29-1 and TRBJ2-1, with 8 bases identical to TRBD1. The CDR3 is 14 residues long. Per germline, CDR1 SQVTM and CDR2 ANQGSEA. V lost 4 bases and J lost 5; bases outside the gene matches: 7. Here the CDR3 reads CSVAGGFTDNEQFF. The CDR3 DNA reads TGCAGCGTTGCAGGGGGCTTTACCGACAATGAGCAGTTCTTC.

The J gene is TRBJ1-1, the V gene TRBV18, with D perhaps TRBD1 (5 bases). Germline lookup yields CDR1 KGHSH and CDR2 LQKENI. The CDR3 contains 13 residues. Trimming took 3 bases from V and 6 from J, leaving 11 bases between them. CDR3 DNA sequence: TGTGCCAGCTCACCCTCCAGGGCTTCTGAAGCTTTCTTT. It yields the protein CASSPSRASEAFF.

For the CDR3, the DNA is TGTGCCAGCTCACCATTGCCGGACTCTGGGGCCAACGTCCTGACTTTC. Amino acids: CASSPLPDSGANVLTF. The chain employs TRBV18 and TRBJ2-6; D is undetermined. V was pared by 2 bases and J by 0 bases, with 8 bases between. The CDR3 contains 16 residues. CDR1 and CDR2 from the germline V gene are KGHSH and LQKENI.

In this sample, this clone turned up a few times. The chain joins TRBV2 to TRBJ1-2; D is unclear. Germline V lookup: CDR1 SNHLY, CDR2 FYNNEI. Trimming shortened V by 2 bases and J by 4 bases, and 8 bases separated the two germline ends. The CDR3 is 13 amino acids. The CDR3 loop reads CASSEISGYGYTF. CDR3 DNA sequence: TGTGCCAGCAGTGAAATAAGCGGCTATGGCTACACCTTC.

This clone was found a few times. The genes are TRBV4-1 and TRBJ2-2, with 8 positions matching TRBD2. The trim removed 3 bases at V and 4 bases at J, leaving 10 bases unmatched. The germline gives CDR1 MGHRA, CDR2 YSYEKL. This CDR3 is built from 17 residues. The CDR3 sequence: CASSHPLAAVGTGELFF. The DNA of the CDR3 is TGCGCCAGCAGCCATCCACTAGCGGCCGTGGGCACCGGGGAGCTGTTTTTT.

V usage is TRBV13 and J usage is TRBJ1-2; a weak D match, TRBD1 (5 bases). The CDR3 runs to 14 residues. V was clipped by 1 base and J by 9 bases, with 15 bases between them. From germline, CDR1 is PRHDT and CDR2 FYEKMQ (reference sequence). CDR3 region: CASSLEGQGGSYTF. CDR3 bases: TGTGCCAGCAGCTTAGAGGGTCAGGGAGGAAGCTACACCTTC.

This clone has more than one count but fewer than ten. This chain joins TRBV6-2 or TRBV6-3 and TRBJ2-7, with 15 bases aligning to TRBD2. Germline CDR1 MNHEY, CDR2 SVGEGT. This CDR3 has 18 residues. Unmatched junction bases numbered 7, after V lost 4 bases and J lost 0 bases. CDR3: CASSSGTSGRSFSYEQYF. CDR3 sequence (DNA): TGTGCCAGCAGTTCCGGGACTAGCGGGAGGTCCTTCTCCTACGAGCAGTACTTC.

The rearrangement uses TRBV6-1 and TRBJ1-1; maybe TRBD1 (5 bases). CDR3 length: 13 residues. Germline V gene sequence: CDR1 MNHNS, CDR2 SASEGT. The V end was cut by 2 bases, the J end by 4 bases, with 8 bases between. In DNA, the CDR3 is TGTGCCAGCAGTGAATGGGGGATCACTGAAGCTTTCTTT. Translated, it gives CASSEWGITEAFF.

The rearrangement uses TRBV29-1 and TRBJ2-3; 7 nucleotides match TRBD1. Looked up from germline, CDR1 is SQVTM and CDR2 is ANQGSEA. V lost 8 bases, J lost 7 bases, and 18 bases stayed unmatched. The CDR3 extends over 15 amino acids. CDR3 loop: CSLHEGAEDWNTQYF. The CDR3 coding sequence is TGCAGCTTACATGAGGGGGCAGAAGATTGGAATACGCAGTATTTT.

The chain recombines TRBV6-6 with TRBJ2-5, with TRBD1 as a possible D gene (5 bases). V lost 6 bases and J lost 5, with 10 bases in between. CDR1 and CDR2 (germline): MNHNY, SVGAGI (reference sequence). The CDR3 totals 12 residues. DNA of the CDR3: TGTGCCAGCAGCGCCGCAGGGGAGACCCAGTACTTC. As protein: CASSAAGETQYF.

The rearrangement links TRBV3-1 (or the pseudogene TRBV3-2) to TRBJ1-2, with D hard to call. The V and J ends lost 5 bases and 6 bases respectively, with 13 bases between them. The length of the CDR3 is 13 residues. Germline V gives CDR1 LGHDT, CDR2 YNNKEL (reference sequence). CDR3 nucleotide sequence: TGTGCCAGCAGCGAAAGGTCCATGCATGGCTACACCTTC. This sequence encodes CASSERSMHGYTF.

The V gene is TRBV6-4, the J gene TRBJ2-2, with 7 bases identical to TRBD2. The V gene's germline CDR1 is MRHNA and CDR2 SNTAGT. This CDR3 has 16 residues. V shed 0 bases and J 1 base; nucleotides not matched to a gene: 2. The CDR3 DNA is TGTGCCAGCAGTGACTCTGGCGGGGGGAACACCGGGGAGCTGTTTTTT. Protein product: CASSDSGGGNTGELFF.

The gene calls are TRBV9 and TRBJ1-4; no definite D call. Trimming took 0 bases from V and 6 from J, leaving 12 bases between them. This CDR3 region has 15 residues. Germline V CDR1 and CDR2: SGDLS, YYNGEE. CDR3 nucleotides: TGTGCCAGCAGCGTAGTGGGTGTGGGCGATGAAAAACTGTTTTTT. This translates into CASSVVGVGDEKLFF.

In its sample, this clone was seen a few times. The J gene is TRBJ1-5, the V gene TRBV12-3 or TRBV12-4; D ambiguous. V was cut by 3 bases and J by 6 bases, with 6 bases left in between. The CDR3 has 12 residues. As DNA, the CDR3 is TGTGCCAGCAGTTTTGGTGTTCAGCCCCAGCATTTT. Translation gives CASSFGVQPQHF.

J is TRBJ2-7 and V is TRBV10-2; D may correspond to TRBD1 or TRBD2 (5 bases each). With 8 bases removed from V and 0 bases from J, the gap between germline ends came to 11 bases. Per the germline V gene, CDR1 is WSHSY and CDR2 is SAAADI. The CDR3 has 13 amino acids. DNA for the CDR3: TGCGCCAGCTGGTCAGGGAGCTCCTACGAGCAGTACTTC. Its protein is CASWSGSSYEQYF.

The chain carries TRBV10-2 and TRBJ2-7, with TRBD1 matching 9 bases. J gave up 0 bases and V 3 bases, and 3 bases lay outside the gene matches. CDR3 length: 15 amino acids. The V gene's germline CDR1 is WSHSY and CDR2 SAAADI. The CDR3: CASSERDRVSYEQYF. In DNA form, the CDR3 reads TGCGCCAGCAGTGAACGGGACAGGGTCTCCTACGAGCAGTACTTC.

J is TRBJ1-2 and V is TRBV12-3 or TRBV12-4; D remains unclear. Trimming stripped 7 bases from V and 2 bases from J, with 11 bases between. CDR3 length: 13 residues. The CDR3 is CASNIRGNYGYTF. CDR3 sequence (DNA): TGTGCCAGCAATATCCGTGGGAACTATGGCTACACCTTC.

Only a few counts were recorded for this clone. The chain joins TRBV9 to TRBJ2-5; TRBD2 agrees at 13 bases. The V gene's germline CDR1 is SGDLS and CDR2 YYNGEE. The V gene end was trimmed by 4 bases and the J gene end by 3 bases; junction bases not matched to a gene: 3. The CDR3 sequence is 15 residues long. This chain's CDR3 is CASSYGTSGKETQYF. The CDR3 DNA reads as TGTGCCAGCAGCTATGGGACTAGCGGGAAAGAGACCCAGTACTTC.

The chain employs TRBV4-2 and TRBJ1-2; possibly TRBD1 for D (5 bases). The V gene lost 2 bases and the J gene lost 2 bases, with 12 bases spanning the gap. There are 15 residues in the CDR3. CDR1 and CDR2 from the germline V gene are LGHNA and YNFKEQ. This CDR3 reads CASSQKPSGNYGYTF. DNA for the CDR3: TGTGCCAGCAGCCAAAAGCCGTCAGGGAACTATGGCTACACCTTC.

The rearrangement links TRBV5-6 to TRBJ2-6, with D perhaps TRBD2 (5 bases). Germline values: CDR1 SGHDT, CDR2 YYEEEE. This CDR3 has 17 amino acids. V lost 4 bases, J lost 0 bases, and 14 bases lay in between. The CDR3 DNA sequence: TGTGCCAGCAGCCCCACCTTGGAGGTCTCTGGGGCCAACGTCCTGACTTTC. The encoded protein is CASSPTLEVSGANVLTF.

The chain couples TRBV15 to TRBJ1-2, with 8 bases lining up with TRBD1. Germline values: CDR1 LNHNV, CDR2 YYDKDF (reference sequence). The CDR3 is made up of 13 amino acids. Trimming cost V 5 bases and J 8 bases; bases outside gene matches: 7. DNA of the CDR3: TGTGCCACCAGCTCCGGACAGGGCGGAGGCTACACCTTC. This encodes CATSSGQGGGYTF.

CDR3 loop: CASSASGSTDTQYF. In nucleotides, the CDR3 is TGTGCCAGCAGTGCTAGCGGGAGCACAGATACGCAGTATTTT. The rearrangement joins TRBV6-4 to TRBJ2-3, with TRBD2 matching 8 bases. Germline V lookup: CDR1 MRHNA, CDR2 SNTAGT. The CDR3 loop spans 14 amino acids. The V segment lost 4 bases and the J segment 0 bases; nucleotides outside the gene matches: 0.

This chain connects TRBV7-2 to TRBJ1-2, with 9 positions matching TRBD1. The CDR3 has 14 amino acids. The V gene's germline CDR1 is SGHTA and CDR2 FQGNSA. J was trimmed by 2 bases and V by 5 bases; bases with no gene match: 3. CDR3 in amino acids: CASSRDRVNYGYTF. CDR3 sequence (DNA): TGTGCCAGCAGCCGGGACAGGGTAAACTATGGCTACACCTTC.

The chain joins TRBV6-5 to TRBJ2-7; 7 bases line up with TRBD1. This CDR3 is 13 amino acids long. Germline V lookup: CDR1 MNHEY, CDR2 SVGAGI. V gave up 6 bases and J gave up 2 bases; unmatched junction bases: 4. The CDR3 DNA is TGTGCCAGCAGAAGGACAGGTACCTACGAGCAGTACTTC. Protein product: CASRRTGTYEQYF.

This chain links TRBV3-1 (or the pseudogene TRBV3-2) with TRBJ2-7; TRBD2 agrees at 13 bases. The germline V gene encodes CDR1 LGHDT and CDR2 YNNKEL (reference sequence). CDR3 length: 19 amino acids. Trimming at V came to 0 bases and at J to 1 base, leaving 9 bases not matched to a gene. CDR3 sequence (DNA): TGTGCCAGCAGCCAAGAAGGTTCGGGACTAGCGGGGTCGTCCTACGAGCAGTACTTC. It is translated as CASSQEGSGLAGSSYEQYF.

The sample holds a few counts of this clone. The J gene is TRBJ2-7, the V gene TRBV6-5; D not resolved. This CDR3 comprises 11 residues. Germline CDR1 is MNHEY and CDR2 is SVGAGI. Between the trimmed V and J ends, which lost 6 bases and 2 bases, there was a span of 5 bases. CDR3 DNA: TGTGCCAGCAGCCGGACCTACGAGCAGTACTTC. Residues: CASSRTYEQYF.

The chain combines TRBV6-5 with TRBJ2-7; TRBD2 matches at 9 bases. V dropped 4 bases and J dropped 3; count of bases not matched to a gene: 7. The CDR3 totals 15 residues. Germline V gives CDR1 MNHEY, CDR2 SVGAGI. The CDR3 spells CASSLTSGAYYEQYF. The CDR3 DNA reads as TGTGCCAGCAGTTTGACTAGCGGAGCCTACTACGAGCAGTACTTC.

This chain connects TRBV2 to TRBJ2-6; D might be TRBD2 (6 bases). The ends were cut back, 7 bases at V and 2 bases at J, with 12 bases in the middle. The germline V gene encodes CDR1 SNHLY and CDR2 FYNNEI. This CDR3 has 15 amino acids. The CDR3 spells CASTDRRAGANVLTF. In DNA, the CDR3 is TGTGCCAGCACGGACCGGAGGGCTGGGGCCAACGTCCTGACTTTC. The entire variable domain, with the rest obtained from reference TRBV2 and TRBJ2-6, is as follows: EPEVTQTPSHQVTQMGQEVILRCVPISNHLYFYWYRQILGQKVEFLVSFYNNEISEKSEIFDDQFSVERPDGSNFTLKIRSTKLEDSAMYFCASTDRRAGANVLTFGAGSRLTVL.

The chain employs TRBV6-6 and TRBJ2-1; TRBD2 aligns across 13 bases. Germline CDR1 and CDR2: MNHNY and SVGAGI (reference sequence). The length of the CDR3 is 15 residues. V was clipped by 6 bases and J by 5 bases; unmatched bases: 4. The CDR3 protein is CASSSTSGGHNEQFF. CDR3 nucleotides: TGTGCCAGCAGCTCGACTAGCGGGGGGCACAATGAGCAGTTCTTC.

This clone turned up a few times. This sequence joins TRBV11-2 and TRBJ2-7; D ambiguous. CDR3 length: 11 amino acids. V was cut by 5 bases and J by 3 bases, with 5 bases left in between. In germline, CDR1 is SGHAT, CDR2 FQNNGV. The CDR3 region is CASSIYYEQYF. Here the CDR3 DNA reads TGTGCCAGCAGCATCTACTACGAGCAGTACTTC.

The chain employs TRBV18 and TRBJ2-3, with 7 bases that match TRBD1. Germline CDR1 reads KGHSH; CDR2 reads LQKENI. The CDR3 is 14 residues long. The J segment lost 2 bases and the V segment lost 4 bases, leaving 3 bases of the junction unmatched. The CDR3 protein is CASSRQGSTDTQYF. DNA for the CDR3: TGTGCCAGCTCACGACAGGGATCCACAGATACGCAGTATTTT.

The J gene is TRBJ1-1, the V gene TRBV5-1; D remains unclear. Germline V gene lookup returns CDR1 SGHRS and CDR2 YFSETQ. The CDR3 spans 14 residues. Trimming shortened V by 3 bases and J by 0 bases, and 9 bases separated the two germline ends. The CDR3 protein is CASSWGVVNTEAFF. DNA of the CDR3: TGCGCCAGCAGCTGGGGAGTCGTGAACACTGAAGCTTTCTTT.